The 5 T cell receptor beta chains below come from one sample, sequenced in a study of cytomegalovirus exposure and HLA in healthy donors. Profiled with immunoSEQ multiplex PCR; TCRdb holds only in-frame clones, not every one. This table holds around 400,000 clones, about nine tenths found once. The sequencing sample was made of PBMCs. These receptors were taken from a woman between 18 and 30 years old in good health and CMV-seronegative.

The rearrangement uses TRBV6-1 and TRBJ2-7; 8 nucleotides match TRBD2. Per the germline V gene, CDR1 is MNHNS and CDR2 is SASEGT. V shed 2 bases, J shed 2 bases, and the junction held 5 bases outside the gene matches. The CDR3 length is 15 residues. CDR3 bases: TGTGCCAGCAGTGAAATACTAGCGGTCCCCTACGAGCAGTACTTC. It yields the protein CASSEILAVPYEQYF.

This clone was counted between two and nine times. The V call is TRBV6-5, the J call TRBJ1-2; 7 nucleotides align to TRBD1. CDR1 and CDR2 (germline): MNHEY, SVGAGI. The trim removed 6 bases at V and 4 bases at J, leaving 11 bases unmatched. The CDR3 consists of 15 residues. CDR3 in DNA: TGTGCCAGCAGCCCCTCCCCAGGGGGACTCTATGGCTACACCTTC. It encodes CASSPSPGGLYGYTF.

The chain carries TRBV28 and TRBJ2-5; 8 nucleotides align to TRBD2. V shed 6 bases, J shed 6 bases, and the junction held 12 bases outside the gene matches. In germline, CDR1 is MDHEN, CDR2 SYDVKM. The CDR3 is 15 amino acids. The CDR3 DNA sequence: TGTGCCAGCAGCACCCCAGCGGGGGCTAGGAAGACCCAGTACTTC. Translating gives CASSTPAGARKTQYF. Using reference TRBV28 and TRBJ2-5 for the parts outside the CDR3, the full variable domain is DVKVTQSSRYLVKRTGEKVFLECVQDMDHENMFWYRQDPGLGLRLIYFSYDVKMKEKGDIPEGYSVSREKKERFSLILESASTNQTSMYLCASSTPAGARKTQYFGPGTRLLVL.

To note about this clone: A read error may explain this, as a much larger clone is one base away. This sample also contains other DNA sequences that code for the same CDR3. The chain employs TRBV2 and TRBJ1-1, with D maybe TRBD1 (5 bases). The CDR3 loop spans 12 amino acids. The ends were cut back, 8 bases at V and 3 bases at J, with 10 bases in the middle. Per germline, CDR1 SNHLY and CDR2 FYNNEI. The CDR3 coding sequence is TGTGCCAGCGGACAAGAATACACTGAAGCTTTCTTT. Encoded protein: CASGQEYTEAFF. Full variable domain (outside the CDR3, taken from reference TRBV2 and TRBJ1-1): EPEVTQTPSHQVTQMGQEVILRCVPISNHLYFYWYRQILGQKVEFLVSFYNNEISEKSEIFDDQFSVERPDGSNFTLKIRSTKLEDSAMYFCASGQEYTEAFFGQGTRLTVV.

The CDR3 sequence: CASSTNQGPNHYGYTF. CDR3 nucleotide sequence: TGTGCCAGCAGTACTAATCAGGGGCCTAACCACTATGGCTACACCTTC. The gene calls are TRBV28 and TRBJ1-2, with a possible D match to TRBD1 (6 bases). Germline V CDR1 and CDR2: MDHEN, SYDVKM. The CDR3 has 16 residues. V shed 5 bases and J shed 3 bases, with 19 bases lying between them.